This TCR beta chain was sequenced in a study of blood T cell repertoires in COVID-19. The V and J ends lost 5 bases and 3 bases, in that order; junction bases with no gene match: 8. The CDR3 totals 16 residues. Germline assignment: CDR1 MNHEY and CDR2 SMNVEV (reference sequence). Repertoires were generated with immunoSEQ multiplex PCR, while TCRdb's copy carries only in-frame clones and drops some. The sample carries over 200,000 clones, about 85% recorded once. The chain recombines TRBV27 with TRBJ1-4, with 8 bases aligning to TRBD1. Source material: peripheral blood. This sequence was found in a man aged 55 to 70 who had recovered from COVID-19. CDR3 nucleotides: TGTGCCAGCAGTAGGACAGGGTGGGGGTCTAATGAAAAACTGTTTTTT. It specifies CASSRTGWGSNEKLFF.